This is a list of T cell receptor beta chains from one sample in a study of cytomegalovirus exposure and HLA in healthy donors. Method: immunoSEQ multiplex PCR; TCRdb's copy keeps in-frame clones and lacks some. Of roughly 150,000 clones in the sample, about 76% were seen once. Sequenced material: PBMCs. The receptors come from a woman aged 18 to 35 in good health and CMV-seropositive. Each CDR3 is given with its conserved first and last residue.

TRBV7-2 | CASSWDRETEAFF
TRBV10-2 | CASSELWGPAYEQYF
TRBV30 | CAWSETGTGNTIYF
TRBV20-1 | CSASERQEQYF
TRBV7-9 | CASSAPGLDGTGELFF
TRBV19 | CASQAGRDYGYTF
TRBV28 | CASSSLSGNTIYF
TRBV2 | CAGTRGDIQYF
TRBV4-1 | CASSLQGLETQYF
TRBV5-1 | CASSLGGPQETQYF
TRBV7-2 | CASSYGVDYGYTF
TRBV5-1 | CASSRDRDRHNEQFF
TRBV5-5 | CASSLAFQYSNQPQHF
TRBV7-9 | CASSFRTGTVRANEKLFF
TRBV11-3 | CASSPRGYETQYF
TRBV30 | CAWSLGVGYTF
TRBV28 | CASRAGLAGETQYF
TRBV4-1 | CASSPTPGTRSPQHF
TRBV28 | CASSPRTVGGTEAFF
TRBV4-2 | CASSQEDRNNSPLHF
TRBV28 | CASSLSGFGTDTQYF
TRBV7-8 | CASSLTGNTEAFF
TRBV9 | CASSVSGGVTDTQYF
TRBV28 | CASSLGTSGGPGELFF
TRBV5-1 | CASSSDYLSGPGNTIYF
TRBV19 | CASSILEGAYEQYF
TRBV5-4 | CASSRGQGHNEQFF
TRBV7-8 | CASSLARVVTSGSHRELFF
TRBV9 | CASSVESRSFYNEQFF
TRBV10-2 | CASSDSGGKTEAFF
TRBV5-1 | CASSLAGSTYEQYF